The clone carrying this T cell receptor beta chain was observed many times. Its specificity is not known. Using a J-beta primer mix together with a sample-barcoded 5' primer, a second PCR was run for roughly 7 to 12 cycles. Template switching added a 12-random-nucleotide identifier to every cDNA molecule. MiXCR was run by TCRdb on the 5' RACE reads, yielding one entry per CDR3 protein. The repertoire holds 1.5 million to 2 million distinct CDR3 sequences, with 28% as singletons. The CDR3 sequence is 12 residues long. Trimming cost V 3 bases and J 4 bases, with 5 bases left between them. The data derive from a study of blood T cells in healthy people across ages. Study conclusions and caveats: Conclusively comparing naive with antigen-experienced cells was impossible with unsorted PBMCs.

The sequenced sample was blood. The TCR comes from a woman in her 30s in good health. The V and J genes are TRBV12-3 or TRBV12-4 and TRBJ2-3; D is ambiguous. CDR3 protein: CASSFLPDTQYF. The CDR3 DNA sequence: TGTGCCAGCAGTTTCCTCCCAGATACGCAGTATTTT.